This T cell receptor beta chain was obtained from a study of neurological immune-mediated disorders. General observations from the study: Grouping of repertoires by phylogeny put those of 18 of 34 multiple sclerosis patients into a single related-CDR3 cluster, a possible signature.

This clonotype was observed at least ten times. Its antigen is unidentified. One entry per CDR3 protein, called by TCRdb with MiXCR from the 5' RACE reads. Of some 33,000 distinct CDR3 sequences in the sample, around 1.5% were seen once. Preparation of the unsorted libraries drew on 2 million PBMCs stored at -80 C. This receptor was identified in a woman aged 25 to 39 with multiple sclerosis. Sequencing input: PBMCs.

CDR3 coding DNA: TGTGCCAGCAGCTTAAGACTAGCGGGAGGTTACGAGCAGTACTTC. This encodes CASSLRLAGGYEQYF. This chain uses TRBV7-2 with TRBJ2-7; 13 bases agree with TRBD2. Trimming cost V 2 bases and J 4 bases; bases outside gene matches: 2. Per germline, CDR1 SGHTA and CDR2 FQGNSA. This CDR3 is 15 amino acids long.